The rows below give T cell receptor beta chains drawn from one sample of a study of graft-versus-host responses after intestinal transplantation. The method was immunoSEQ multiplex PCR; TCRdb's version includes in-frame clones alone and lacks a portion of them. The data show 80,000 to 95,000 clones, about 85% seen once. These receptors' antigens are unknown. The input for sequencing was unstimulated CD4+ T cells sorted from spleen or lymph node cells, taken before transplant. The receptors shown here come from a human donor who was the organ donor for an intestinal transplant. Each CDR3 is given with its conserved first and last residue. Each record gives: D gene, J gene, clone size, V gene, CDR3 DNA, CDR3 protein. The D gene is left open where the match is weak. Only some rows state a clone size, as once, few, many or a class for expanded clones.

>.|TRBJ2-1|.|TRBV6-5
TGTGCCAGCAGCCGTTCCGGGGGTCCCTACAATGAGCAGTTCTTC
CASSRSGGPYNEQFF
>.|TRBJ1-1|.|TRBV14
TGTGCCAGCAGCAAACCAGGGATAAACACTGAAGCTTTCTTT
CASSKPGINTEAFF
>.|TRBJ2-2|.|TRBV11-1
TGTGCCAGCAGCGGGAGGGACAGGAGGAAAGCCGGGGAGCTGTTTTTT
CASSGRDRRKAGELFF
>TRBD1|TRBJ1-1|.|TRBV5-5
TGTGCCAGCAGCTCCTTGGCAGGGGGGAACACTGAAGCTTTCTTT
CASSSLAGGNTEAFF
>.|TRBJ2-5|.|TRBV4-1
TGCGCCAGCTCCATCCCCACCGTCGGGGAGACCCAGTACTTC
CASSIPTVGETQYF
>TRBD1|TRBJ2-7|.|TRBV5-1
TGCGCCAGCAGCTGGCAGGGGGCAGGTGGCTACGAGCAGTACTTC
CASSWQGAGGYEQYF
>TRBD2|TRBJ2-7|.|TRBV5-4
TGTGCCAGCAGCTTGGCCCAGCGGGGTTACGAGCAGTACTTC
CASSLAQRGYEQYF
>TRBD1|TRBJ1-5|.|TRBV7-9
TGTGCCAGCAGCCCTAGACAGGGGGATCAGCCCCAGCATTTT
CASSPRQGDQPQHF
>.|TRBJ1-6|.|TRBV6-1
TGTGCCAGCAGTGGAGATTTGGATTCACCCCTCCACTTT
CASSGDLDSPLHF
>.|TRBJ2-5|.|TRBV7-9
TGTGCCAGCAGCCCAGGGGGGTTAGCGGAAGAGACCCAGTACTTC
CASSPGGLAEETQYF
>.|TRBJ1-2|once|TRBV2
TGTGCCAGCAGTGACTTGCGACAGGTGGACTATGGCTACACCTTC
CASSDLRQVDYGYTF
>.|TRBJ1-1|.|TRBV27
TGTGCCAGCAGCCGAAGGACAACCCGACCCCTGAACACTGAAGCTTTCTTT
CASSRRTTRPLNTEAFF
>TRBD2|TRBJ2-1|.|TRBV6-1
TGTGCCAGCAGGCCGGGACTAGGGTACGATGAGCAGTTCTTC
CASRPGLGYDEQFF
>TRBD2|TRBJ2-3|.|TRBV4-3
TGCGCCAGCAGCCAAGGCCCTTTACTAGCGGGCACAGATACGCAGTATTTT
CASSQGPLLAGTDTQYF
>TRBD1|TRBJ2-1|.|TRBV19
TGTGCCAGTAGTCTGGGACAGAACTACAATGAGCAGTTCTTC
CASSLGQNYNEQFF
>.|TRBJ1-2|.|TRBV30
TGTGCCTGGAGCCCGATGGGCGGCTACACCTTC
CAWSPMGGYTF
>TRBD2|TRBJ2-7|.|TRBV19
TGTGCCAGTAGTCCCGTGCGGGGGGCATCCTACGAGCAGTACTTC
CASSPVRGASYEQYF
>TRBD2|TRBJ2-1|.|TRBV9
TGTGCCAGCAGCGTCCGCGGACTAGGCTACAATGAGCAGTTCTTC
CASSVRGLGYNEQFF
>.|TRBJ1-2|.|TRBV20-1
TGCAGTGCTAGAGACTTCCCCGAGGACACCTTC
CSARDFPEDTF
>TRBD2|TRBJ2-5|.|TRBV9
TGTGCCAGCAGCGTAGGCGGGGGGGCCGGGGAGACCCAGTACTTC
CASSVGGGAGETQYF
>.|TRBJ2-7|.|TRBV18
TGTGCCAGCTCACCGGACCGGGACACTAACTACGAGCAGTACTTC
CASSPDRDTNYEQYF
>TRBD2|TRBJ2-7|.|TRBV7-2
TGTGCCAGCAGCTTAGGACTAGCGGGAGGTAGCCTCTACGAGCAGTACTTC
CASSLGLAGGSLYEQYF
>TRBD2|TRBJ2-3|.|TRBV10-3
TGTGCCATCAGACGGGAGGAACACACAGATACGCAGTATTTT
CAIRREEHTDTQYF
>.|TRBJ1-4|.|TRBV5-6
TGTGCCAGCAGCTTGTTGGGCAGGGAGGCAACTAATGAAAAACTGTTTTTT
CASSLLGREATNEKLFF